The clone carrying this TCR beta chain appeared once. Clones were sequenced by immunoSEQ multiplex PCR, and TCRdb holds only the in-frame ones, with some missing. The repertoire consists of roughly 2.5 million clones, with 90% to 95% occurring once and the leading ten covering 0.13% to 0.15%. The sample comes from a study of shared clonotypes between healthy human individuals. The CDR3 loop spans 15 amino acids. The germline V gene has CDR1 SGHNT and CDR2 YYREEE (reference sequence). Trimming took 4 bases from V and 0 from J, leaving 8 bases between them. Source material: naive CD4+ T cells sorted from blood. Noted subset: CD45RA+ positively selected. The receptor's source is a man aged 18-30 years in good health. The chain has TRBV5-4 and TRBJ2-6; maybe TRBD2 (6 bases). The CDR3 here is CASSDGSSGANVLTF. The CDR3 DNA reads TGTGCCAGCAGCGACGGGAGCTCTGGGGCCAACGTCCTGACTTTC. Looking up the rest from reference TRBV5-4 and TRBJ2-6 gives the full variable domain: ETGVTQSPTHLIKTRGQQVTLRCSSQSGHNTVSWYQQALGQGPQFIFQYYREEENGRGNFPPRFSGLQFPNYSSELNVNALELDDSALYLCASSDGSSGANVLTFGAGSRLTVL.